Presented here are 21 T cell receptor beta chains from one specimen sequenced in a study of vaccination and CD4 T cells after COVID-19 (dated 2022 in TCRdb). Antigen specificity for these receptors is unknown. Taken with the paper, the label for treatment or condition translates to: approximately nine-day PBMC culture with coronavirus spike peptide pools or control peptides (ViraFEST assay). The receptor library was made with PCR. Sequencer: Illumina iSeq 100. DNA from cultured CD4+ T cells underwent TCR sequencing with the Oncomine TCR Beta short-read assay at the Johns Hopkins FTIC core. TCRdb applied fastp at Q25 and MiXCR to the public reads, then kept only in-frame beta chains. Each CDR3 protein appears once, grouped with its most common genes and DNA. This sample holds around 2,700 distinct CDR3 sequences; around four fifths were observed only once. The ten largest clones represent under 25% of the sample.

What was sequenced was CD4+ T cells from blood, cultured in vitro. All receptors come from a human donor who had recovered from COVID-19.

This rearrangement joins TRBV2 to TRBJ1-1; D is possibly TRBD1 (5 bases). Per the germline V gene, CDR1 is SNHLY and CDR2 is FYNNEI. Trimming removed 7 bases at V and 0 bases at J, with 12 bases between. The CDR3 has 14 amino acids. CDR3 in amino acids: CASTMRGMNTEAFF. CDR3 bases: TGTGCCAGCACCATGAGGGGAATGAACACTGAAGCTTTCTTT.

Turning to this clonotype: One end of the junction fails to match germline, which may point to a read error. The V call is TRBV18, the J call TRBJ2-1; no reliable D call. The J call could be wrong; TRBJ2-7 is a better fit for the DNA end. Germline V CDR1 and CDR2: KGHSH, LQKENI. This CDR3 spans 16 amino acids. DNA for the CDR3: TGTGCCAGCTCAAAGTTAATCGGGCGGTCATCCTCCGAGCAGTACTTC. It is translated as CASSKLIGRSSSEQYF.

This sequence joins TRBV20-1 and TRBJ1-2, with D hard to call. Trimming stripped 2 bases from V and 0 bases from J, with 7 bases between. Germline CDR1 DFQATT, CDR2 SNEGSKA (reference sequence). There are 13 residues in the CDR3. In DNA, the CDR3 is TGCAGTGCTAGATGGGAGGCTAACTATGGCTACACCTTC. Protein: CSARWEANYGYTF.

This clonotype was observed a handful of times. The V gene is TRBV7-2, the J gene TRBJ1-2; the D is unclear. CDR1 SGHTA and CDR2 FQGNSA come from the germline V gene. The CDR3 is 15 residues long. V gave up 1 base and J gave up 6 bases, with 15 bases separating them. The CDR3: CASSLESTRRDGYTF. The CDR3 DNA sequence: TGTGCCAGCAGCTTAGAGTCCACCCGTAGGGATGGCTACACCTTC.

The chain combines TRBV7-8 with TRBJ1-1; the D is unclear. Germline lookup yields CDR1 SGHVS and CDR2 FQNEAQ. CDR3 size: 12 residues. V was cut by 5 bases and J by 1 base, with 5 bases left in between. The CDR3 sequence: CASSPKNTEAFF. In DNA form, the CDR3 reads TGTGCCAGCAGCCCCAAGAACACTGAAGCTTTCTTT. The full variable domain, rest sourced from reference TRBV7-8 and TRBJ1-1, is GAGVSQSPRYKVAKRGQDVALRCDPISGHVSLFWYQQALGQGPEFLTYFQNEAQLDKSGLPSDRFFAERPEGSVSTLKIQRTQQEDSAVYLCASSPKNTEAFFGQGTRLTVV.

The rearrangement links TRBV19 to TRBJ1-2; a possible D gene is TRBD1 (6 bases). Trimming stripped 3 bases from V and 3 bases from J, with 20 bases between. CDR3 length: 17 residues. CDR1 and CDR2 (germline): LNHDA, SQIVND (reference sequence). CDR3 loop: CASSIQGGGIGDYGYTF. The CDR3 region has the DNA TGTGCCAGTAGTATTCAGGGAGGGGGGATAGGGGACTATGGCTACACCTTC.

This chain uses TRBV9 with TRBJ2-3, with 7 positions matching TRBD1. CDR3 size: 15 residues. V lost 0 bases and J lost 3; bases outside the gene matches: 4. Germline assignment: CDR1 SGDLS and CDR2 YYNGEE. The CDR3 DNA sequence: TGTGCCAGCAGCGTAGAGGGGGCGACTACAGATACGCAGTATTTT. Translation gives CASSVEGATTDTQYF.

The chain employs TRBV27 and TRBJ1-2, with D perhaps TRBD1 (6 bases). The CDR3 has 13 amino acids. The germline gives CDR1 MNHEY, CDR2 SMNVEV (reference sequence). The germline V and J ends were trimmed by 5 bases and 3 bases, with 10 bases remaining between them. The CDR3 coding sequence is TGTGCCAGCAGTCCCAGGGGTGACTATGGCTACACCTTC. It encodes CASSPRGDYGYTF.

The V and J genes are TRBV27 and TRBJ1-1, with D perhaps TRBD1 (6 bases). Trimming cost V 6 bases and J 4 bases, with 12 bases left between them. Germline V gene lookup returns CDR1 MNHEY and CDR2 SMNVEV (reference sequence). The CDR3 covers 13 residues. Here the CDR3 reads CASSHRERTEAFF. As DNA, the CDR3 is TGTGCCAGCAGCCACAGGGAACGCACTGAAGCTTTCTTT.

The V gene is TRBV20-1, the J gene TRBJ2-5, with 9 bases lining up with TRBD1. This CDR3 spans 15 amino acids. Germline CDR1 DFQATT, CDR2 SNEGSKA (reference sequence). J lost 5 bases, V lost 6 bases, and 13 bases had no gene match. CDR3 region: CSATRVTGGAETQYF. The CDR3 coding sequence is TGCAGTGCCACTAGAGTTACAGGGGGCGCGGAGACCCAGTACTTC.

In nucleotides, the CDR3 is TGCAGTGCTAAGACAGGGGCCAACGCGCAGTACTTC. This translates into CSAKTGANAQYF. The chain has TRBV20-1 and TRBJ2-7; 8 bases agree with TRBD1. Trimming removed 4 bases from V and 9 bases from J; junction bases left unmatched: 8. The CDR3 consists of 12 residues. Germline V CDR1 and CDR2: DFQATT, SNEGSKA (reference sequence).

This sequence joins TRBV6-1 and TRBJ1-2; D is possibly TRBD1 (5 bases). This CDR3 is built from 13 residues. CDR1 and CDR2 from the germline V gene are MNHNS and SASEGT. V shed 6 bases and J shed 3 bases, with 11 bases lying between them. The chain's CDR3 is CASRQDGYYGYTF. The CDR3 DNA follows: TGTGCCAGCAGACAGGACGGCTACTATGGCTACACCTTC.

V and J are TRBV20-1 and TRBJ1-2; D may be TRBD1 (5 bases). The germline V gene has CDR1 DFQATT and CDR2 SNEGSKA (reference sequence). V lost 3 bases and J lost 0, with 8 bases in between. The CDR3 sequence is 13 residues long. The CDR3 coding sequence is TGCAGTGCTAGGGGGCAGGCTAACTATGGCTACACCTTC. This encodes CSARGQANYGYTF.

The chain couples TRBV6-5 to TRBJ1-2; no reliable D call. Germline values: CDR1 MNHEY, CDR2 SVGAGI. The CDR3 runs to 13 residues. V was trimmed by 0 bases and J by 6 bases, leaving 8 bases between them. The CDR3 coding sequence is TGTGCCAGCAGTTACTCGAGCATGCATGGCTACACCTTC. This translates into CASSYSSMHGYTF.

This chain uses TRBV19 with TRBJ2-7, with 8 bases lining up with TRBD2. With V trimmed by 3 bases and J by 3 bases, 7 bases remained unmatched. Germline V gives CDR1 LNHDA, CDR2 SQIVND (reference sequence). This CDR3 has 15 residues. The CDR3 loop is CASSIGGTRLYEQYF. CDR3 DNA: TGTGCCAGTAGTATCGGTGGGACTAGGCTCTACGAGCAGTACTTC.

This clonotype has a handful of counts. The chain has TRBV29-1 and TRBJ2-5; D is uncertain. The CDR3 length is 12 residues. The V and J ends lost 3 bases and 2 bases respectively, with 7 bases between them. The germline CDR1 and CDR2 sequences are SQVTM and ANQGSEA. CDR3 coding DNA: TGCAGCGTTGACCCCCCACAAGAGACCCAGTACTTC. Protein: CSVDPPQETQYF.

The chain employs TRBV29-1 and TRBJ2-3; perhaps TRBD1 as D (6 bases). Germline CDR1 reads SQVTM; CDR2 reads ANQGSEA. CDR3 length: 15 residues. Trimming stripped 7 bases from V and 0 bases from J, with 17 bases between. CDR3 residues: CSAEPTGPSTDTQYF. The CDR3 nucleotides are TGCAGCGCCGAACCGACAGGCCCTAGCACAGATACGCAGTATTTT.

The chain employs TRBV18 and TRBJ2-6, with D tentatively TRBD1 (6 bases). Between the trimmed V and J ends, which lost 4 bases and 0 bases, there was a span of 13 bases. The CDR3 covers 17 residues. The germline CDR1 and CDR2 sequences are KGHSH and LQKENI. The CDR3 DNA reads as TGTGCCAGCTCACTTAAGACAGGTAGCTCTGGGGCCAACGTCCTGACTTTC. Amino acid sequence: CASSLKTGSSGANVLTF.

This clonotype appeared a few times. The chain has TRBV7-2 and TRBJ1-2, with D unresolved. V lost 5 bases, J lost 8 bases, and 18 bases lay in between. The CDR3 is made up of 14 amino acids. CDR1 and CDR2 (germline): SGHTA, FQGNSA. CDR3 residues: CASSLDVRKGGYTF. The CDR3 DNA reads TGTGCCAGCAGCCTCGATGTGAGGAAAGGAGGCTACACCTTC.

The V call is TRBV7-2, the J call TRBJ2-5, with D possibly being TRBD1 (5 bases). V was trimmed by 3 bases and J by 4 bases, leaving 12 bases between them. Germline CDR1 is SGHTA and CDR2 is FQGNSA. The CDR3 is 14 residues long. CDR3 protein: CASSFSGYRETQYF. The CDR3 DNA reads TGTGCCAGCAGCTTTTCAGGGTACCGAGAGACCCAGTACTTC.

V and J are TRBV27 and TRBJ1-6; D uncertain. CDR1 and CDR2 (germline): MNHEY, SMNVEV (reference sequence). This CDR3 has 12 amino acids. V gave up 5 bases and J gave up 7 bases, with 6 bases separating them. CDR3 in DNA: TGTGCCAGCAGTAAGGGAAATTCACCCCTCCACTTT. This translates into CASSKGNSPLHF.